The sequence of this T cell receptor (beta chain) was determined in a study of T cell responses to AZD1222 COVID-19 vaccine. CDR3 size: 16 residues. V shed 5 bases and J 4 bases; nucleotides not matched to a gene: 10. Germline lookup yields CDR1 MNHEY and CDR2 SVGEGT. Whole-study findings and limits: Baseline antibody screening turned up just a handful of seropositive AZD1222 recipients.

Note on this clone: Its cognate antigen is unknown.

The repertoire was sequenced with immunoSEQ multiplex PCR; TCRdb's copy has only in-frame clones and lacks some. In the table there are more than 95,000 clones, roughly 84% of which are singletons. The sample in question was peripheral blood, obtained 28 days after the second AZD1222 dose. The chain uses TRBV6-2 or TRBV6-3 and TRBJ2-3, with 9 bases aligning to TRBD2. This TCR came from an adult who received the AZD1222 COVID-19 vaccine. CDR3 DNA sequence: TGTGCCAGCAGTCCCCTCTACGCGGGGGGGGCAGATACGCAGTATTTT. Its translation is CASSPLYAGGADTQYF.